These 4 T cell receptor beta chains came from one sample sequenced in a study of blood T cell repertoires in COVID-19. Produced via immunoSEQ multiplex PCR; TCRdb's table is partial and in-frame only. The data contain 14,000 or so clones, about 83% of them singletons. Sequencing was performed on peripheral blood. The receptors come from a woman in her fifties or sixties with acute or convalescent COVID-19.

The rearrangement links TRBV10-3 to TRBJ2-2, with TRBD2 matching 7 bases. Germline V lookup: CDR1 ENHRY, CDR2 SYGVKD. The V and J ends lost 6 bases and 6 bases, in that order; junction bases with no gene match: 13. CDR3 length: 16 amino acids. CDR3 coding DNA: TGTGCCATCAGCCCTACCCGGACTAGTTCCGCCGGGGAGCTGTTTTTT. Translation gives CAISPTRTSSAGELFF.

The V call is TRBV3-1 (or the pseudogene TRBV3-2), the J call TRBJ2-2, with D perhaps matching TRBD2 (5 bases). The CDR3 sequence is 18 residues long. The germline V gene has CDR1 LGHDT and CDR2 YNNKEL (reference sequence). V dropped 0 bases and J dropped 5 bases, with 19 bases sitting between them. CDR3 sequence (DNA): TGTGCCAGCAGCCAAGATCCCCCGCAGATGAGGGAAACCGGGGAGCTGTTTTTT. Protein: CASSQDPPQMRETGELFF.

J is TRBJ2-3 and V is TRBV20-1; D remains unclear. The CDR3 sequence is 11 residues long. V dropped 6 bases and J dropped 6 bases, with 10 bases sitting between them. Germline lookup yields CDR1 DFQATT and CDR2 SNEGSKA (reference sequence). The CDR3 DNA follows: TGCAGTGCCCAAGACTTCGATACGCAGTATTTT. The encoded protein is CSAQDFDTQYF.

V is TRBV2 and J is TRBJ2-5; the match to TRBD2 covers 7 bases. Germline V lookup: CDR1 SNHLY, CDR2 FYNNEI. V lost 9 bases and J lost 2; bases outside the gene matches: 9. The CDR3 is 14 residues long. In nucleotides, the CDR3 is TGTGCCAGGTTGGGGGGGAGGTCACAAGAGACCCAGTACTTC. This translates into CARLGGRSQETQYF.